This TCR beta chain was observed in a study of shared clonotypes between healthy human individuals. Assay used: immunoSEQ multiplex PCR; TCRdb lists only in-frame clones, some missing. The sample shows more than 2 million clones, 90% to 96% of them seen only once. A note on this clone: The sample carries other DNA sequences with the same CDR3.

V shed 3 bases, J shed 4 bases, and the junction held 3 bases outside the gene matches. CDR3 length: 14 residues. Germline-derived CDR1 and CDR2 are SGDLS and YYNGEE. The chain uses TRBV9 and TRBJ2-7, with 11 bases matching TRBD2. The receptor's source is a man aged 18 to 29 in good health. The source material was naive CD4+ T cells sorted from blood. Subset specified: CD45RA+ positively selected. Here the CDR3 reads CASSAGLAAYEQYF. DNA for the CDR3: TGTGCCAGCAGCGCGGGACTAGCGGCTTACGAGCAGTACTTC.